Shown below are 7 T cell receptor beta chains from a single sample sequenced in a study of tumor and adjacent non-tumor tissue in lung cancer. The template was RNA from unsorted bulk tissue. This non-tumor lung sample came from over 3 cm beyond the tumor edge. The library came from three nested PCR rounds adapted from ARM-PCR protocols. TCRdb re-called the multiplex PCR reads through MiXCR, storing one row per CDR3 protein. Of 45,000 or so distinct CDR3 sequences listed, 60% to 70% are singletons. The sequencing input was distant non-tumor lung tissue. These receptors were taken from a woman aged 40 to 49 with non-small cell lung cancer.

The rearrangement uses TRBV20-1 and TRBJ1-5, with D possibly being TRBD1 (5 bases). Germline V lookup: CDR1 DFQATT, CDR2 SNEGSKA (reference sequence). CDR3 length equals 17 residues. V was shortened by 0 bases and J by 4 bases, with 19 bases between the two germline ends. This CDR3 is CSAREFSGSGLNQPQHF. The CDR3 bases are TGCAGTGCTAGAGAATTCTCAGGGTCAGGACTTAATCAGCCCCAGCATTTT.

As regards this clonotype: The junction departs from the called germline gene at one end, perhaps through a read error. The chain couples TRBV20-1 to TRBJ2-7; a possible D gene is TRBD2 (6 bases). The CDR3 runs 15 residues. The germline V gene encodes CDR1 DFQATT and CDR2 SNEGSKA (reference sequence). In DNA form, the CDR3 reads TGCAGCGCTAGTCACGCTGGCGGGGCAGCCTACGAGCAGTACTTC. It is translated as CSASHAGGAAYEQYF.

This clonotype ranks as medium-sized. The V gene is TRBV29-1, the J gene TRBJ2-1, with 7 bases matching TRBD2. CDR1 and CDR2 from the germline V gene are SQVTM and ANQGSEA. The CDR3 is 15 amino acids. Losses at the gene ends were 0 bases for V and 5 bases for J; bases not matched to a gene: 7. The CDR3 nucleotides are TGCAGCGTTGAAGATCCGCGCGGGAGAAACAATGAGCAGTTCTTC. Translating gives CSVEDPRGRNNEQFF.

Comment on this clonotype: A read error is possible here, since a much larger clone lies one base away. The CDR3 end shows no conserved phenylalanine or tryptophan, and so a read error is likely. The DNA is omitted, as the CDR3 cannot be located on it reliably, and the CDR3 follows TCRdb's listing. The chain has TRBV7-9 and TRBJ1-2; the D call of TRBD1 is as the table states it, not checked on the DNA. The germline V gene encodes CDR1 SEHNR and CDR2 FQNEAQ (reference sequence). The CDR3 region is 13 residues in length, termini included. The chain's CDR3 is CASSIRDSSELTL.

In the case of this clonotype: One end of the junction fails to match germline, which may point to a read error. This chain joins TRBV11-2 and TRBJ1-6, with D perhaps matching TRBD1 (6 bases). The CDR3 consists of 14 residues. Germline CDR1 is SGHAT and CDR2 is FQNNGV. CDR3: CASDLGGPNSLLHF. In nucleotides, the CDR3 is TGTGCCAGCGACTTAGGGGGACCAAATTCACTCCTCCACTTT.

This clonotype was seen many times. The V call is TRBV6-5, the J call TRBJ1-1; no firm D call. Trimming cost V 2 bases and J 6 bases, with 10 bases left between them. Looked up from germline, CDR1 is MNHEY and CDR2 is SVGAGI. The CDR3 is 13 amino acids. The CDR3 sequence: CASSYLGRAEAFF. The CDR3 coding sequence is TGTGCCAGCAGTTACCTTGGCAGAGCTGAAGCTTTCTTT.

CDR3 sequence reads: CANRGQGVYEQYF. The CDR3 DNA follows: TGTGCCAACAGAGGACAGGGTGTGTACGAGCAGTACTTC. The chain has TRBV28 and TRBJ2-7, with TRBD1 matching 8 bases. This CDR3 spans 13 amino acids. CDR1 is MDHEN, CDR2 SYDVKM, per germline. J lost 4 bases, V lost 10 bases, and 9 bases had no gene match.